The entry that follows covers one T cell receptor (beta chain) sequence. Its antigen remains unknown. The CDR3 covers 12 residues. From germline, CDR1 is MNHEY and CDR2 SMNVEV (reference sequence). Trimming left V 6 bases short and J 7 bases short, with 12 bases between. This specimen belongs to a study of identical twins. The study's findings and limits: Twin pairs' shared out-of-frame alpha sequences were enriched in low generation probability.

TCRdb reprocessed the 5' RACE reads via MiXCR and lists one record per CDR3 protein. The sample has roughly 770,000 distinct CDR3 sequences; 15% to 20% are singletons. The same data also contributed to another study, on T cells expressing NK-cell markers. According to that study: In five to seven donors, dominant CD3+CD56+NKG2C+ clonotypes ranked among the top 10 CD8+ clonotypes.

The TCR was taken from a young woman in good health. The chain couples TRBV27 to TRBJ2-5; tentative D call: TRBD2 (6 bases). Sequenced: PBMCs. CDR3 in DNA: TGTGCCAGCAGGACTAGTTTGGGGACCCAGTACTTC. This encodes CASRTSLGTQYF.